This TCR beta chain stems from a study of glioma-infiltrating T cells after dendritic cell vaccination. On the study more broadly: Patients had newly diagnosed or recurrent glioblastoma and received dendritic cell vaccines.

Notes on this clone: As yet, its antigen is unknown.

This CDR3 is 14 amino acids long. V was pared by 0 bases and J by 3 bases, with 10 bases between. Germline lookup yields CDR1 SGHDT and CDR2 YYEEEE. General study findings and limits: Only a small number of patients had complete blood and tumor samples.

The PCR used 60 V beta and 13 J beta primers. Profiled with immunoSEQ multiplex PCR; TCRdb holds only in-frame clones, not every one. The sample shows approximately 82,000 clones, over 85% of them seen only once. The rearrangement links TRBV5-6 to TRBJ2-7, with TRBD1 as a possible D gene (7 bases). The sample here was blood, taken before dendritic cell vaccination. The clonotype comes from a human donor with glioblastoma. The CDR3 DNA reads TGTGCCAGCAGCTTGGGACAGGGAGGCTACGAGCAGTACTTC. This translates into CASSLGQGGYEQYF.